These 12 T cell receptor beta chains were sequenced from one sample in a study of control samples from healthy donors and cancer patients (dated by TCRdb to about 2020). The library relied on the immunoSEQ multiplex PCR assay. What TCRdb holds here is the immuneACCESS table cut down to in-frame rearrangements. Part of the clones is not present; checked against another copy, under half of the missing clones reflect an unresolved V gene, and the others are unexplained. Here the sample has about 160,000 clones; approximately 94% occur a single time. The biggest ten clones account for 14% of the sample. Sequencing was carried out using PBMCs. The receptors shown here come from a man aged 60 to 69 with colorectal cancer.

The rearrangement joins TRBV6-5 to TRBJ1-5, with a tentative D call TRBD1 (5 bases). The V gene lost 6 bases and the J gene lost 6 bases, with 18 bases spanning the gap. This CDR3 is built from 15 residues. The germline V gene encodes CDR1 MNHEY and CDR2 SVGAGI. CDR3 in amino acids: CASRPLNTRGQPQHF. The CDR3 DNA reads TGTGCCAGCAGGCCACTTAACACGAGGGGTCAGCCCCAGCATTTT.

V usage is TRBV19 and J usage is TRBJ2-3; D remains ambiguous. V was trimmed by 7 bases and J by 0 bases, leaving 11 bases between them. The CDR3 length is 14 residues. Germline CDR1 is LNHDA and CDR2 is SQIVND (reference sequence). CDR3 sequence (DNA): TGTGCCAGTAAAACTGGGTTAAGCACAGATACGCAGTATTTT. Its protein product is CASKTGLSTDTQYF.

This clone showed up just a few times. The rearrangement joins TRBV14 to TRBJ1-1; D gene ambiguous. The CDR3 totals 15 residues. CDR1 and CDR2 (germline): SGHDN, FVKESK. The V end was cut by 1 base, the J end by 0 bases, with 9 bases between. CDR3 in DNA: TGTGCCAGCAGCCAAGTGGCCAACATGAACACTGAAGCTTTCTTT. Amino acids: CASSQVANMNTEAFF. Looking up the rest from reference TRBV14 and TRBJ1-1 gives the full variable domain: EAGVTQFPSHSVIEKGQTVTLRCDPISGHDNLYWYRRVMGKEIKFLLHFVKESKQDESGMPNNRFLAERTGGTYSTLKVQPAELEDSGVYFCASSQVANMNTEAFFGQGTRLTVV.

V is TRBV2 and J is TRBJ1-4; a possible D gene is TRBD1 (6 bases). CDR1 SNHLY and CDR2 FYNNEI come from the germline V gene. The V end was cut by 5 bases, the J end by 1 base, with 8 bases between. The CDR3 length is 14 residues. The CDR3 sequence is CASSIQGTNEKLFF. The CDR3 region has the DNA TGTGCCAGCAGTATACAGGGAACTAATGAAAAACTGTTTTTT.

The sample holds one count of this clone. The chain links TRBV28 to TRBJ2-1; 11 positions match TRBD2. V gave up 5 bases and J gave up 6 bases; unmatched junction bases: 12. CDR1 and CDR2 (germline): MDHEN, SYDVKM. This CDR3 is 17 amino acids long. In nucleotides, the CDR3 is TGTGCCAGCAGTCCAACTAGCGGGGGCCCCGGTGGCAATGAGCAGTTCTTC. Encoded protein: CASSPTSGGPGGNEQFF.

The gene calls are TRBV19 and TRBJ2-1, with D tentatively TRBD2 (6 bases). V was clipped by 5 bases and J by 9 bases, with 14 bases between them. The CDR3 is 13 amino acids. Germline V CDR1 and CDR2: LNHDA, SQIVND (reference sequence). CDR3 nucleotides: TGTGCCAGTAGTCCCGGGACCGGGGGTGAGCAGTTCTTC. This codes for CASSPGTGGEQFF.

The chain couples TRBV19 to TRBJ2-2, with TRBD1 matching 9 bases. The CDR3 has 13 residues. CDR1 is LNHDA, CDR2 SQIVND, per germline (reference sequence). V dropped 8 bases and J dropped 5; count of bases not matched to a gene: 3. CDR3 DNA sequence: TGTGCCAGTTGGACAGGGGAGACCGGGGAGCTGTTTTTT. Residues: CASWTGETGELFF.

This sequence joins TRBV18 and TRBJ2-7, with TRBD2 identical over 13 bases. Germline V gene sequence: CDR1 KGHSH, CDR2 LQKENI. This CDR3 spans 15 amino acids. V trimming: 3 bases; J trimming: 2 bases; junction bases outside the gene matches: 1. CDR3: CASSPGTSGAYEQYF. CDR3 coding DNA: TGTGCCAGCTCACCGGGGACTAGCGGGGCCTACGAGCAGTACTTC.

The V call is TRBV27, the J call TRBJ1-2; D is possibly TRBD1 (5 bases). The CDR3 has 16 residues. Trimming pared 8 bases from V and 3 bases from J, leaving 22 bases between. Germline CDR1 and CDR2: MNHEY and SMNVEV (reference sequence). The chain's CDR3 is CASRTRDSWRDYGYTF. The CDR3 nucleotides are TGTGCCAGCCGAACCCGGGACTCCTGGCGTGACTATGGCTACACCTTC.

The V gene is TRBV15, the J gene TRBJ1-3; D is undetermined. Germline V lookup: CDR1 LNHNV, CDR2 YYDKDF (reference sequence). V lost 5 bases, J lost 0 bases, and 8 bases lay in between. This CDR3 is 14 amino acids long. DNA for the CDR3: TGTGCCACCAGCTCGGGAGCCTCTGGAAACACCATATATTTT. Translation: CATSSGASGNTIYF.

This chain joins TRBV29-1 and TRBJ2-7; 9 nucleotides match TRBD2. There are 15 residues in the CDR3. Per the germline V gene, CDR1 is SQVTM and CDR2 is ANQGSEA. V shed 8 bases, J shed 5 bases, and the junction held 16 bases outside the gene matches. The DNA for the CDR3 is TGCAGCTTTACAACCGGGACTAGCCCCTTGAACGAGCAGTACTTC. Translating gives CSFTTGTSPLNEQYF.

CDR3 residues: CASSYPGVRNTEAFF. CDR3 DNA sequence: TGTGCCAGCAGTTACCCCGGTGTCCGGAACACTGAAGCTTTCTTT. The chain links TRBV6-2 or TRBV6-3 to TRBJ1-1; D not resolved. Germline V gene sequence: CDR1 MNHEY, CDR2 SVGEGT. V lost 2 bases, J lost 1 base, and 11 bases lay in between. The CDR3 totals 15 residues.